The T cell receptor beta chain described here comes from a study of T cell responses to AZD1222 COVID-19 vaccine. Study at large: Second doses were pooled across both intervals (about 4 or about 12 weeks).

Turning to this clone: Its antigen is still unknown.

Clones were sequenced by immunoSEQ multiplex PCR, and TCRdb holds only the in-frame ones, with some missing. This table has some 70,000 clones, over 80% appearing once. The CDR3 loop spans 13 amino acids. The germline V and J ends were trimmed by 4 bases and 11 bases, with 15 bases remaining between them. Per the germline V gene, CDR1 is GTSNPN and CDR2 is SVGIG (reference sequence). Study-level results: Among spike-specific TCRs, nearly half reportedly target unmutated variant regions. Increased Spike-specific TCR breadth and depth were observed after two AZD1222 doses.

The origin of this receptor is an adult in good health. Source: peripheral blood, taken on day 0 of AZD1222 vaccination. The chain employs TRBV30 and TRBJ1-6; D unclear. The CDR3 DNA reads TGTGCCTGGACTAAGAGGGAGGGTCCACCCCTCCACTTT. Translating gives CAWTKREGPPLHF.